Below, one T cell receptor (beta chain) is given with its context. Libraries were prepared by immunoSEQ multiplex PCR; TCRdb keeps only in-frame clonotypes and omits some of them. The data contain 150,000 to 200,000 clones, about 88% of them seen just once; the ten biggest clones take up 6% to 7.5%. The germline V gene encodes CDR1 SGHRS and CDR2 YFSETQ. This CDR3 spans 15 amino acids. Trimming cost V 4 bases and J 2 bases, with 15 bases left between them. This sample is drawn from a study of blood T cell repertoires in COVID-19. The specimen was peripheral blood. The V call is TRBV5-1, the J call TRBJ2-5; the D gene is possibly TRBD2 (6 bases). The clonotype comes from a woman older than 75 in a cohort sampled during active or convalescent COVID-19. CDR3 nucleotide sequence: TGCGCCAGCAGCCCCATTGGGGGGTCGCAAGAGACCCAGTACTTC. Translation gives CASSPIGGSQETQYF.